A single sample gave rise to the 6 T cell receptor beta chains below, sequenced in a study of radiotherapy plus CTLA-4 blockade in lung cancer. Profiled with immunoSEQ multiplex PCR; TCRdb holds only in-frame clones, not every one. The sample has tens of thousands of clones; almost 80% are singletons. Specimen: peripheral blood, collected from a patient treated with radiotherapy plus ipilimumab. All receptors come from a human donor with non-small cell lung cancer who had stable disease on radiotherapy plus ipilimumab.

The CDR3 sequence is CASSPLPGATNTGELFF. In nucleotides, the CDR3 is TGTGCCAGCAGCCCTTTGCCAGGGGCTACGAACACCGGGGAGCTGTTTTTT. V and J are TRBV7-3 and TRBJ2-2, with D perhaps matching TRBD1 (6 bases). V was cut by 5 bases and J by 0 bases, with 16 bases left in between. This CDR3 contains 17 residues. Germline CDR1 reads SGHTA; CDR2 reads FQGTGA. Based on the CDR3 plus reference TRBV7-3 and TRBJ2-2, the full variable domain is GAGVSQTPSNKVTEKGKYVELRCDPISGHTALYWYRQSLGQGPEFLIYFQGTGAADDSGLPNDRFFAVRPEGSVSTLKIQRTERGDSAVYLCASSPLPGATNTGELFFGEGSRLTVL.

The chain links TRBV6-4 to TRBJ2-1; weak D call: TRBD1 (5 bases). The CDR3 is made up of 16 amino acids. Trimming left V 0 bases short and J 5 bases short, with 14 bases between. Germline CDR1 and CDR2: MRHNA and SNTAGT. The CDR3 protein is CASSDSGQGRDNEQFF. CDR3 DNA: TGTGCCAGCAGTGACTCTGGGCAGGGAAGGGACAATGAGCAGTTCTTC.

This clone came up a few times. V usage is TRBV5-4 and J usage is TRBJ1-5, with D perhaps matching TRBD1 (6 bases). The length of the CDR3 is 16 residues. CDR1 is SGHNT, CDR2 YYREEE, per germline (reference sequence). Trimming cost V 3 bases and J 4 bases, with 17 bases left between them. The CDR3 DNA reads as TGTGCCAGCAGCTACAACCTAGGGCAGGGGAATCAGCCCCAGCATTTT. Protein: CASSYNLGQGNQPQHF.

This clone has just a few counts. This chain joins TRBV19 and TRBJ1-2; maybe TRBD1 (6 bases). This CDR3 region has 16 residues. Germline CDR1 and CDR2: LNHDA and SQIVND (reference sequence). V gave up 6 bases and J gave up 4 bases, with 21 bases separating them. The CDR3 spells CASSRTGHTLSYGYTF. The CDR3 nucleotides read TGTGCCAGTAGCCGGACGGGACACACCCTTTCCTATGGCTACACCTTC.

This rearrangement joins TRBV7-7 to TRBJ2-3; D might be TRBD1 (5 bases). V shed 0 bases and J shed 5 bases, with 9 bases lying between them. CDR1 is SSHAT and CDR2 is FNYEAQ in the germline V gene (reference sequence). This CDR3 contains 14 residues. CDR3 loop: CASSLARDVDTQYF. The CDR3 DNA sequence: TGTGCCAGCAGCTTAGCCAGGGATGTAGATACGCAGTATTTT.

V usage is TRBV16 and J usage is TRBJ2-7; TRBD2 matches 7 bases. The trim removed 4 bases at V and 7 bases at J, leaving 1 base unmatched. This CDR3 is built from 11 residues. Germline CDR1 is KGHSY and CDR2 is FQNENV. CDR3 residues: CASSREGEQYV. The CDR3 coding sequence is TGTGCCAGCAGCCGGGAGGGAGAGCAGTACGTC.